A single sample gave rise to the 5 T cell receptor beta chains below, sequenced in a study of T cells expressing NK-cell markers. With the 5' RACE reads reprocessed, TCRdb shows one record per CDR3 protein and no DNA. The specimen's table records some 280,000 distinct CDR3 sequences. The sequenced sample was blood T cells: a sorted CD56 or NKG2C T cell subset, CD4+ or CD8+ T cells, or bulk PBMC T cells (not recorded which). These receptors all stem from a man aged 18 to 30 in good health.

The rearrangement links TRBV11-1 to TRBJ2-1; the D call of TRBD2 rests on TCRdb alone, since no DNA is present to check it. The germline V gene has CDR1 SGHAT and CDR2 FQDESV (reference sequence). The CDR3 sequence is 18 residues long. CDR3 region: CASSLLSGRVPPYNEQFF.

The chain uses TRBV10-3 and TRBJ1-1; there is no DNA to check the TCRdb D call of TRBD1. Germline CDR1 reads ENHRY; CDR2 reads SYGVKD. The CDR3 totals 13 residues. The CDR3 sequence: CATLTLGTTEAFF.

This rearrangement joins TRBV10-3 to TRBJ2-1; TCRdb lists TRBD1, though no DNA is available to test this call. Germline V CDR1 and CDR2: ENHRY, SYGVKD. The CDR3 is 13 amino acids. CDR3 sequence reads: CAISEGQDHEQFF.

This chain connects TRBV28 to TRBJ2-5; TCRdb's assignment of TRBD2 cannot be checked, as there is no DNA. The CDR3 is 14 residues long. Germline loops: CDR1 MDHEN, CDR2 SYDVKM. CDR3 sequence reads: CAAAGGGLGATQYF. Full variable domain (outside the CDR3, taken from reference TRBV28 and TRBJ2-5): DVKVTQSSRYLVKRTGEKVFLECVQDMDHENMFWYRQDPGLGLRLIYFSYDVKMKEKGDIPEGYSVSREKKERFSLILESASTNQTSMYLCAAAGGGLGATQYFGPGTRLLVL.

V usage is TRBV7-9 and J usage is TRBJ1-2. The length of the CDR3 is 14 residues. Germline loops: CDR1 SEHNR, CDR2 FQNEAQ (reference sequence). This chain's CDR3 is CASSSKGGVGGYTF.